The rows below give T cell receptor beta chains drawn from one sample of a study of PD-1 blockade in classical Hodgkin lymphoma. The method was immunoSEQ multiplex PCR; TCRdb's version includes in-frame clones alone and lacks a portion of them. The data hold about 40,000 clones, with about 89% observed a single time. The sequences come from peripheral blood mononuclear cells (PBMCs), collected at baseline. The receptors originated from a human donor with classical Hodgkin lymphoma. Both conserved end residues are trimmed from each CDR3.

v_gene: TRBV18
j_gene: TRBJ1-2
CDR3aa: ASSPTGLNYGYT

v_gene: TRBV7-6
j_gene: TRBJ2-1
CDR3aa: ASSTPLKRGGNEQF

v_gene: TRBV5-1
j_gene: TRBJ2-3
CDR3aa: ASSPALSEADTQY

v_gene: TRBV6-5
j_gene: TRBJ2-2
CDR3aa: ASTDGVNTGELF

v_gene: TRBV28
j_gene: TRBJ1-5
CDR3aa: ASKGPGWQPQH

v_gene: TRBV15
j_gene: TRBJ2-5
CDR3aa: ATSRDLGVRETQY

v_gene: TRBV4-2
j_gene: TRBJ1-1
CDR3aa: ASSQGGQMNTEAF

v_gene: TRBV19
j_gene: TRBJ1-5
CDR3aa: ASSRDFNQPQH

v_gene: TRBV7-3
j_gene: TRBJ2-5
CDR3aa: ASSLGTGETQY

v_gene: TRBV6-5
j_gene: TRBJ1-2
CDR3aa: ASSYSGTVYGYT

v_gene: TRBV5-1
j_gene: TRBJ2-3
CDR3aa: ASSLAGRRGRGTDTQY